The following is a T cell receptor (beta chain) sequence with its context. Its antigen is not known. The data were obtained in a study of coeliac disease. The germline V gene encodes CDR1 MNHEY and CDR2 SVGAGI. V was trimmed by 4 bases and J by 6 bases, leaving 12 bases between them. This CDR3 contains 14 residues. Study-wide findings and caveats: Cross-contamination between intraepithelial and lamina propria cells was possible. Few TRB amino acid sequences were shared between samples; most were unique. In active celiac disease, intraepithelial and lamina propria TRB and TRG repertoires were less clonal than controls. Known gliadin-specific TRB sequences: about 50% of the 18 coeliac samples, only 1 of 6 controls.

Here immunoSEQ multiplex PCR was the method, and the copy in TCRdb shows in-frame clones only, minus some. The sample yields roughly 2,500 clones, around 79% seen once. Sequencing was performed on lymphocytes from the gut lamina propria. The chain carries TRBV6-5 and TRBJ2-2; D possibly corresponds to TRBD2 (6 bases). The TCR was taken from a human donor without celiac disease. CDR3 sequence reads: CASSSGTSSGELFF. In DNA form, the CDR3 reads TGTGCCAGCAGTTCCGGGACTTCATCCGGGGAGCTGTTTTTT.